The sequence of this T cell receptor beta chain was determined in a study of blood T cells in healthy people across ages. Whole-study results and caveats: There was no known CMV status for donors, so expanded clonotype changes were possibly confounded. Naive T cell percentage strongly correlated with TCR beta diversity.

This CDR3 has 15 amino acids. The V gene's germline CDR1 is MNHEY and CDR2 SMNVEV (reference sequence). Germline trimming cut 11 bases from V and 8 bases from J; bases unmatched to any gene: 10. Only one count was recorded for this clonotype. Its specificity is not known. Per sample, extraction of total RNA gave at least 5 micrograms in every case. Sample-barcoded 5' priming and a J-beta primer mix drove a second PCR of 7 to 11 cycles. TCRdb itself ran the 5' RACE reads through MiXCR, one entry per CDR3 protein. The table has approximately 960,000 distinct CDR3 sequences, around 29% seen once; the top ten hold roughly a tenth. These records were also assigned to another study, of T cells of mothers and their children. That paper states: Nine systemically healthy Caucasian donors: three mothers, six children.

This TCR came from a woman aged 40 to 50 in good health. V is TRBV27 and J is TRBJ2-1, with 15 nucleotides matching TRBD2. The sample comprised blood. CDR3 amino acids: CAGGLAGGRVYEQFF. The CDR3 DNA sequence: TGTGCCGGCGGACTAGCGGGGGGGCGGGTCTATGAGCAGTTCTTC.